A single sample gave rise to the 29 T cell receptor beta chains below, sequenced in a study of blood T cell repertoires in COVID-19. Sequencing was performed with immunoSEQ multiplex PCR; in TCRdb, only in-frame clones are kept and a portion is missing. The profile shows roughly 70,000 clones, 70% to 75% of them singletons. Sample: peripheral blood. These receptors all come from a woman in her 70s with acute or convalescent COVID-19.

V and J are TRBV5-1 and TRBJ2-1; D not resolved. V lost 1 base and J 0 bases, leaving 14 bases between the germline ends. CDR3 length equals 17 residues. CDR1 and CDR2 (germline): SGHRS, YFSETQ. The CDR3 sequence is CASSLTLLKSSYNEQFF. The CDR3 nucleotides read TGCGCCAGCAGCTTGACACTACTTAAGAGCTCCTACAATGAGCAGTTCTTC.

V and J are TRBV4-1 and TRBJ1-4; 9 positions match TRBD1. Germline V gene lookup returns CDR1 MGHRA and CDR2 YSYEKL. This CDR3 comprises 19 residues. The trim removed 0 bases at V and 3 bases at J, leaving 11 bases unmatched. The CDR3 here is CASSQEGQGGSSANEKLFF. DNA of the CDR3: TGCGCCAGCAGCCAAGAGGGACAGGGTGGTTCCTCAGCTAATGAAAAACTGTTTTTT.

The chain uses TRBV14 and TRBJ1-2; perhaps TRBD1 as D (6 bases). The CDR3 is 13 residues long. From germline, CDR1 is SGHDN and CDR2 FVKESK. V lost 5 bases, J lost 2 bases, and 9 bases lay in between. The CDR3 region has the DNA TGTGCCAGCAGCACGACAGGAAACTATGGCTACACCTTC. This sequence encodes CASSTTGNYGYTF. Together with reference TRBV14 and TRBJ1-2, the CDR3 gives the full variable domain: EAGVTQFPSHSVIEKGQTVTLRCDPISGHDNLYWYRRVMGKEIKFLLHFVKESKQDESGMPNNRFLAERTGGTYSTLKVQPAELEDSGVYFCASSTTGNYGYTFGSGTRLTVV.

This clone was detected a few times. The J gene is TRBJ1-1, the V gene TRBV11-2, with TRBD1 identical over 9 bases. This CDR3 comprises 14 residues. Trimming took 1 base from V and 5 from J; bases not matched to a gene: 2. CDR1 is SGHAT and CDR2 is FQNNGV in the germline V gene. This chain's CDR3 is CASSLGQGGTEAFF. For the CDR3, the DNA is TGTGCCAGCAGCTTAGGACAGGGGGGTACTGAAGCTTTCTTT.

V usage is TRBV7-2 and J usage is TRBJ2-1, with 12 bases lining up with TRBD2. The CDR3 loop spans 17 amino acids. The ends lost 0 bases at V and 2 bases at J; junction bases unmatched: 2. Germline values: CDR1 SGHTA, CDR2 FQGNSA. The CDR3 protein is CASSLAGLAGTYNEQFF. For the CDR3, the DNA is TGTGCCAGCAGCTTAGCGGGACTAGCGGGTACCTACAATGAGCAGTTCTTC.

Only a few counts were recorded for this clone. The DNA of the CDR3 is TGCGCCAGCAGTGACCCCTATAGGGGGCAAGAGACCCAGTACTTC. Translation: CASSDPYRGQETQYF. The chain links TRBV10-2 to TRBJ2-5; possibly TRBD1 for D (6 bases). The V end lost 3 bases, the J end lost 2 bases, and 13 bases lay between the germline ends. This CDR3 comprises 15 residues. CDR1 is WSHSY, CDR2 SAAADI, per germline.

The V gene is TRBV19, the J gene TRBJ2-4, with 9 nucleotides matching TRBD1. V lost 4 bases to trimming and J lost 15 bases; unmatched junction nucleotides: 13. This CDR3 is built from 14 residues. From germline, CDR1 is LNHDA and CDR2 SQIVND (reference sequence). In DNA, the CDR3 is TGTGCCAGTAGTAAACAACCGGGACAGGGCGTTCCGTACTTC. Protein: CASSKQPGQGVPYF.

This clone was seen a handful of times. The rearrangement uses TRBV28 and TRBJ2-7; tentatively, D is TRBD2 (6 bases). Germline CDR1 and CDR2: MDHEN and SYDVKM. The germline V and J ends were trimmed by 7 bases and 4 bases, with 17 bases remaining between them. The CDR3 is 14 amino acids. The chain's CDR3 is CASTLGSGRYEQYF. Written as DNA, the CDR3 is TGTGCCAGCACTCTTGGCAGCGGGCGATACGAGCAGTACTTC.

The chain has TRBV10-3 and TRBJ2-1; maybe TRBD2 (5 bases). This CDR3 is 14 amino acids long. Looked up from germline, CDR1 is ENHRY and CDR2 is SYGVKD. V lost 2 bases and J 8 bases, leaving 13 bases between the germline ends. The CDR3 nucleotides are TGTGCCATCAGTGAGAGGGAGAAGGTGGATGAGCAGTTCTTC. It codes for CAISEREKVDEQFF.

This chain connects TRBV29-1 to TRBJ2-7, with 10 bases identical to TRBD2. CDR1 and CDR2 from the germline V gene are SQVTM and ANQGSEA. V was clipped by 7 bases and J by 1 base; unmatched bases: 7. This CDR3 spans 14 amino acids. CDR3 nucleotides: TGCAGCGCGGCGGGACTAGCGTCTTCCTACGAGCAGTACTTC. Its translation: CSAAGLASSYEQYF.

This clone was seen once. This sequence joins TRBV10-3 and TRBJ1-2; D not certain. The ends were cut back, 3 bases at V and 0 bases at J, with 11 bases in the middle. The CDR3 loop spans 15 amino acids. Germline V CDR1 and CDR2: ENHRY, SYGVKD. The chain's CDR3 is CAISDRAGANYGYTF. CDR3 DNA sequence: TGTGCCATCAGTGATCGGGCGGGAGCTAACTATGGCTACACCTTC.

This sequence joins TRBV19 and TRBJ1-5, with TRBD1 identical over 9 bases. CDR3 length equals 13 residues. V shed 10 bases and J 7 bases; nucleotides not matched to a gene: 8. CDR1 and CDR2 (germline): LNHDA, SQIVND (reference sequence). The CDR3 DNA reads as TGTGCCACTAACAGGGGGCTGGCCCAGCCCCAGCATTTT. As protein: CATNRGLAQPQHF. The full variable domain, with the rest looked up from reference TRBV19 and TRBJ1-5, is DGGITQSPKYLFRKEGQNVTLSCEQNLNHDAMYWYRQDPGQGLRLIYYSQIVNDFQKGDIAEGYSVSREKKESFPLTVTSAQKNPTAFYLCATNRGLAQPQHFGDGTRLSIL.

This clone was detected ten times or more. This chain links TRBV6-5 with TRBJ2-5; 8 bases align to TRBD1. CDR3 length equals 16 residues. CDR1 is MNHEY and CDR2 is SVGAGI in the germline V gene. Losses at the gene ends were 2 bases for V and 1 base for J; bases not matched to a gene: 6. CDR3 residues: CASSYTVQGVQETQYF. CDR3 sequence (DNA): TGTGCCAGCAGTTACACAGTACAGGGGGTCCAAGAGACCCAGTACTTC.

The chain recombines TRBV11-2 with TRBJ1-6; D is unresolved. The germline CDR1 and CDR2 sequences are SGHAT and FQNNGV. V was cut by 5 bases and J by 5 bases, with 4 bases left in between. The CDR3 has 12 amino acids. CDR3 sequence reads: CASSRHNSPLHF. The DNA for the CDR3 is TGTGCCAGCAGCCGTCATAATTCACCCCTCCACTTT.

V usage is TRBV4-2 and J usage is TRBJ1-2; 11 bases align to TRBD1. Germline CDR1 is LGHNA and CDR2 is YNFKEQ. Trimming cost V 0 bases and J 3 bases; bases outside gene matches: 12. The CDR3 spans 19 residues. The CDR3: CASSQDLGTGGGGYYGYTF. As DNA, the CDR3 is TGTGCCAGCAGCCAAGATTTGGGGACAGGGGGAGGGGGTTACTATGGCTACACCTTC.

The gene calls are TRBV18 and TRBJ1-4, with 8 bases aligning to TRBD1. The CDR3 loop spans 18 amino acids. Germline V CDR1 and CDR2: KGHSH, LQKENI. V lost 4 bases and J lost 0; bases outside the gene matches: 10. CDR3 protein: CASSQRETGAATNEKLFF. CDR3 sequence (DNA): TGTGCCAGCTCACAAAGAGAGACAGGGGCTGCAACTAATGAAAAACTGTTTTTT.

In its sample, this clone was seen a few times. This chain links TRBV7-2 with TRBJ1-5; the D gene is possibly TRBD1 (6 bases). The CDR3 has 15 residues. The V end was cut by 1 base, the J end by 3 bases, with 10 bases between. Germline V gene sequence: CDR1 SGHTA, CDR2 FQGNSA. This CDR3 reads CASSLEQGFNQPQHF. The CDR3 DNA sequence: TGTGCCAGCAGCTTAGAACAGGGCTTCAATCAGCCCCAGCATTTT.

V is TRBV9 and J is TRBJ1-6; D is undetermined. Trimming shortened V by 4 bases and J by 7 bases, and 15 bases separated the two germline ends. The CDR3 is 15 amino acids. Germline V CDR1 and CDR2: SGDLS, YYNGEE. The CDR3 loop reads CASSPGVEENSPLHF. The CDR3 nucleotides are TGTGCCAGCAGCCCTGGGGTGGAGGAAAATTCACCCCTCCACTTT.

This chain links TRBV5-6 with TRBJ2-7, with D possibly TRBD2 on 6 matching bases. Trimming took 0 bases from V and 2 from J, leaving 12 bases between them. Germline V gene sequence: CDR1 SGHDT, CDR2 YYEEEE. CDR3 length equals 15 residues. Here the CDR3 reads CASSLDGTYTYEQYF. DNA of the CDR3: TGTGCCAGCAGCTTGGATGGGACTTATACCTACGAGCAGTACTTC.

This clone was observed a few times. The gene calls are TRBV19 and TRBJ1-3, with D possibly TRBD1 on 6 matching bases. This CDR3 is 15 amino acids long. Trimming shortened V by 6 bases and J by 3 bases, and 15 bases separated the two germline ends. From germline, CDR1 is LNHDA and CDR2 SQIVND (reference sequence). CDR3 DNA: TGTGCCAGTAGACAACAGGGATCCTATGGAAACACCATATATTTT. This translates into CASRQQGSYGNTIYF.

This clone came up once. V gene TRBV28 combines with J gene TRBJ2-3, with D maybe TRBD2 (6 bases). The CDR3 spans 12 residues. V lost 2 bases and J lost 6, with 6 bases in between. From germline, CDR1 is MDHEN and CDR2 SYDVKM. The CDR3 nucleotides read TGTGCCAGCAGTTTAGGGGGGGATACGCAGTATTTT. Translated, it gives CASSLGGDTQYF.

This chain joins TRBV14 and TRBJ2-7; 7 positions match TRBD1. CDR3 length equals 17 residues. CDR1 and CDR2 (germline): SGHDN, FVKESK. V gave up 0 bases and J gave up 2 bases; unmatched junction bases: 10. The CDR3 region has the DNA TGTGCCAGCAGCCAAGAGTCCCGGGACAGTTTTCCCTACGAGCAGTACTTC. Translation: CASSQESRDSFPYEQYF.

The chain uses TRBV30 and TRBJ1-6; possibly TRBD1 for D (6 bases). This CDR3 is 16 amino acids long. V lost 1 base and J lost 2, with 12 bases in between. Germline V CDR1 and CDR2: GTSNPN, SVGIG (reference sequence). CDR3 sequence: CAWSGPQGPYNSPLHF. The CDR3 region has the DNA TGTGCCTGGAGTGGCCCTCAGGGGCCCTATAATTCACCCCTCCACTTT.

This clone was counted only a few times. The CDR3 DNA reads TGTGCAAGTCGCTTAGCAGGGGGTGCGGACCCGAACACCGGGGAGCTGTTTTTT. It yields the protein CASRLAGGADPNTGELFF. This rearrangement joins TRBV12-2 to TRBJ2-2; TRBD1 was called by the table and not checked on the DNA. TRBV12-2 is a documented pseudogene. The CDR3 runs 18 residues.

The chain has TRBV6-5 and TRBJ2-4; TRBD2 might be the D (5 bases). V lost 7 bases, J lost 6 bases, and 19 bases lay in between. This CDR3 contains 15 residues. Germline values: CDR1 MNHEY, CDR2 SVGAGI. CDR3 in amino acids: CASTSRGQTGNIQYF. CDR3 coding DNA: TGTGCCAGCACCTCGCGAGGGCAAACGGGAAACATTCAGTACTTC.

The chain couples TRBV5-1 to TRBJ2-3; 9 bases line up with TRBD2. J was trimmed by 5 bases and V by 7 bases; bases with no gene match: 11. The CDR3 totals 15 residues. CDR1 and CDR2 (germline): SGHRS, YFSETQ. CDR3 protein: CASSMTSGGRDTQYF. The CDR3 bases are TGCGCCAGCTCCATGACTAGCGGAGGAAGAGATACGCAGTATTTT.

The chain combines TRBV6-5 with TRBJ2-1, with a tentative D call TRBD2 (7 bases). The CDR3 runs to 13 residues. Between the trimmed V and J ends, which lost 8 bases and 4 bases, there was a span of 12 bases. The V gene's germline CDR1 is MNHEY and CDR2 SVGAGI. The CDR3 DNA sequence: TGTGCCAGCGGGGGGGGCCCGTACAATGAGCAGTTCTTC. Protein: CASGGGPYNEQFF.

This clone was observed once. In DNA form, the CDR3 reads TGTGCCAGCAGCCAGGGGGGCTTACCATTGATGAAAAAACTGTTTTTT. It codes for CASSQGGLPLMKKLFF. The J gene is TRBJ1-4, the V gene TRBV27; the match to TRBD1 covers 7 bases. The CDR3 is 16 amino acids. In germline, CDR1 is MNHEY, CDR2 SMNVEV (reference sequence). Germline trimming cut 6 bases from V and 9 bases from J; bases unmatched to any gene: 16.

V and J are TRBV7-2 and TRBJ2-7, with D uncertain. Trimming left V 7 bases short and J 4 bases short, with 11 bases between. The CDR3 totals 12 residues. Germline loops: CDR1 SGHTA, CDR2 FQGNSA. This CDR3 is CASTQSLYEQYF. DNA for the CDR3: TGTGCCAGCACCCAAAGTCTATACGAGCAGTACTTC.